The sequence of this TCR beta chain was determined in a study of T cell repertoires in cytomegalovirus infection. Study at large: A matching HLA type, together with CMV infection, was signaled by public TCR beta signatures. Study outcomes and limitations: The study found HLA-C-restricted CMV-specific TCR beta clonotypes dominating the ex vivo response.

For this clonotype: Its target is not known.

TCRdb reprocessed the reads via MiXCR and lists one record per CDR3 protein. This sample carries more than 250,000 distinct CDR3 sequences, about 25% of them seen once, and the ten largest clones take roughly 15%. The germline CDR1 and CDR2 sequences are LNHDA and SQIVND (reference sequence). The CDR3 length is 14 residues. Losses at the gene ends were 5 bases for V and 7 bases for J; bases not matched to a gene: 7. The genes are TRBV19 and TRBJ2-1; 8 positions match TRBD2. The source was cultured PBMCs, collected from culture after CMV antigen stimulation. The TCR originated in a human donor in good health (CMV status not recorded). Some clones in this sample may be carry-over from other donors' samples. This CDR3 is CASSPWASGNEQFF. In nucleotides, the CDR3 is TGTGCCAGTAGTCCATGGGCTAGCGGGAATGAGCAGTTCTTC.